These 15 T cell receptor beta chains were all obtained from the same sample, sequenced in a study of shared clonotypes between healthy human individuals. Repertoires were generated with immunoSEQ multiplex PCR, while TCRdb's copy carries only in-frame clones and drops some. The sample records around 500,000 clones, 65% to 85% being singletons. The sample comprised PBMCs. These receptor sequences come from a woman in her 40s in good health. Some clones in this sample may be carry-over from other donors' samples.

This chain links TRBV29-1 with TRBJ1-5, with 7 positions matching TRBD1. Germline V CDR1 and CDR2: SQVTM, ANQGSEA. CDR3 length equals 13 residues. V shed 7 bases and J 7 bases; nucleotides not matched to a gene: 10. The CDR3 sequence is CSAQQGLQQPQHF. The CDR3 DNA is TGCAGCGCCCAACAGGGGCTGCAGCAGCCCCAGCATTTT.

About this clone: A single base is all that separates this from a far larger clone, so a read error is likely. The rearrangement links TRBV5-6 to TRBJ1-1, with D uncertain. CDR1 is SGHDT, CDR2 YYEEEE, per germline. V dropped 1 base and J dropped 1 base, with 14 bases sitting between them. CDR3 size: 16 residues. Here the CDR3 DNA reads TGTGCCAGCAGCTTGTCGACAAGCTGGTGGAACACTGAAGCTTTCTTT. Protein product: CASSLSTSWWNTEAFF.

This clone was counted a single time. Other DNA sequences in this specimen translate into the identical CDR3. The chain is built from TRBV5-1 and TRBJ1-1; 8 bases match TRBD1. The J segment lost 1 base and the V segment lost 0 bases, leaving 2 bases of the junction unmatched. The CDR3 is 15 residues long. CDR1 is SGHRS and CDR2 is YFSETQ in the germline V gene. As DNA, the CDR3 is TGCGCCAGCAGCTTGGACGGACAGGGGAACACTGAAGCTTTCTTT. It codes for CASSLDGQGNTEAFF.

Turning to this clone: It differs at one base from a far larger clone, so likely a read error. Other DNA sequences of this sample code for an identical CDR3. V is TRBV9 and J is TRBJ1-5; possibly TRBD1 for D (5 bases). The CDR3 is made up of 13 amino acids. The germline V gene encodes CDR1 SGDLS and CDR2 YYNGEE. This CDR3 is CASSVGVDQPQHF. The CDR3 DNA sequence: TGTGCCAGCAGCGTGGGGGTGGATCAGCCCCAACATTTT.

This chain uses TRBV28 with TRBJ1-2, with no clear D. The CDR3 has 16 amino acids. Trimming stripped 6 bases from V and 4 bases from J, with 21 bases between. CDR1 is MDHEN, CDR2 SYDVKM, per germline. CDR3 protein: CASSTTGETERYGYTF. The CDR3 DNA is TGTGCCAGCAGCACCACTGGGGAGACTGAACGCTATGGCTACACCTTC.

The rearrangement links TRBV28 to TRBJ2-7, with 11 nucleotides matching TRBD2. The CDR3 covers 14 residues. After removal of 7 bases from V and 5 bases from J, the junction contained 7 bases not matched to a gene. Germline V gives CDR1 MDHEN, CDR2 SYDVKM. The CDR3 spells CASNEGLAGHEQYF. CDR3 DNA: TGTGCCAGCAATGAAGGACTAGCGGGCCACGAGCAGTACTTC.

V is TRBV28 and J is TRBJ2-2, with D maybe TRBD1 (5 bases). This CDR3 comprises 13 residues. Germline-derived CDR1 and CDR2 are MDHEN and SYDVKM. Trimming cost V 5 bases and J 4 bases, with 8 bases left between them. The CDR3 DNA reads TGTGCCAGCAGTATGACAGCCACCGGGGAGCTGTTTTTT. Translation gives CASSMTATGELFF.

CDR3 bases: TGTGCCAGCAGCAATCCCGCCACAGGGAACTATGGCTACACCTTC. This sequence encodes CASSNPATGNYGYTF. The genes are TRBV27 and TRBJ1-2; TRBD1 might be the D (6 bases). Germline V gives CDR1 MNHEY, CDR2 SMNVEV (reference sequence). The V end lost 6 bases, the J end lost 2 bases, and 16 bases lay between the germline ends. The CDR3 has 15 amino acids.

J is TRBJ1-2 and V is TRBV27; 8 bases are shared with TRBD1. The V gene's germline CDR1 is MNHEY and CDR2 SMNVEV (reference sequence). Germline trimming cut 0 bases from V and 4 bases from J; bases unmatched to any gene: 7. This CDR3 contains 16 residues. CDR3 amino acids: CASSLSGTGGGYGYTF. CDR3 in DNA: TGTGCCAGCAGTTTATCAGGCACAGGGGGTGGCTATGGCTACACCTTC.

The V gene is TRBV5-1, the J gene TRBJ2-7; possible D gene TRBD1, 5 bases. Germline CDR1 and CDR2: SGHRS and YFSETQ. This CDR3 contains 14 residues. V lost 4 bases and J 3 bases, leaving 14 bases between the germline ends. The CDR3, as DNA: TGCGCCAGCAGCATGCAGGGTGGCGACTACGAGCAGTACTTC. This sequence encodes CASSMQGGDYEQYF.

V is TRBV7-2 and J is TRBJ2-1, with 10 bases matching TRBD2. Germline-derived CDR1 and CDR2 are SGHTA and FQGNSA. After removal of 3 bases from V and 2 bases from J, the junction contained 4 bases not matched to a gene. The CDR3 runs 16 residues. In nucleotides, the CDR3 is TGTGCCAGCAGCTTTAGCGGGAGGTTCCCCTACAATGAGCAGTTCTTC. It translates to CASSFSGRFPYNEQFF.

This clone was counted a few times. The chain carries TRBV15 and TRBJ2-1; D unresolved. Trimming pared 1 base from V and 8 bases from J, leaving 9 bases between. The CDR3 spans 13 residues. Germline lookup yields CDR1 LNHNV and CDR2 YYDKDF (reference sequence). The CDR3 protein is CATSRVGWDEQFF. CDR3 nucleotides: TGTGCCACCAGCAGAGTCGGTTGGGATGAGCAGTTCTTC. The full variable domain, with the rest looked up from reference TRBV15 and TRBJ2-1, is DAMVIQNPRYQVTQFGKPVTLSCSQTLNHNVMYWYQQKSSQAPKLLFHYYDKDFNNEADTPDNFQSRRPNTSFCFLDIRSPGLGDTAMYLCATSRVGWDEQFFGPGTRLTVL.

Of note for this clone: A much larger clone sits a single nucleotide away, making a read error possible. The same CDR3 is also encoded by other DNA sequences in this sample. CDR3 residues: CASSVRGSYEQYF. CDR3 nucleotides: TGCGCCAGCAGCGTGAGGGGTTCTTACGAGCAGTACTTC. The V and J genes are TRBV5-1 and TRBJ2-7; D might be TRBD1 or TRBD2, each matching 5 bases. The germline V gene has CDR1 SGHRS and CDR2 YFSETQ. Between the trimmed V and J ends, which lost 4 bases and 4 bases, there was a span of 12 bases. There are 13 residues in the CDR3. The variable domain in full, completed from reference TRBV5-1 and TRBJ2-7, reads KAGVTQTPRYLIKTRGQQVTLSCSPISGHRSVSWYQQTPGQGLQFLFEYFSETQRNKGNFPGRFSGRQFSNSRSEMNVSTLELGDSALYLCASSVRGSYEQYFGPGTRLTVT.

V usage is TRBV7-3 and J usage is TRBJ2-1; 12 positions agree with TRBD2. Unmatched junction bases numbered 6, after V lost 5 bases and J lost 10 bases. Germline CDR1 SGHTA, CDR2 FQGTGA. The CDR3 has 14 residues. CDR3 DNA: TGTGCCAGCAGCATCGGACTAGCGGGACAGGAGCAGTTCTTC. Its protein is CASSIGLAGQEQFF.

In the case of this clone: It is likely a read error: a sequence one base away is far more abundant. The same CDR3 can be traced to other DNA sequences in this sample. DNA of the CDR3: TGTGCCAGCAGTGAATCGGAGAATTCACCCCTCCACTTT. Residues: CASSESENSPLHF. This chain uses TRBV25-1 with TRBJ1-6; D gene uncertain. The CDR3 is 13 residues long. Germline V gives CDR1 MGHDK, CDR2 SYGVNS. V shed 1 base and J shed 7 bases, with 5 bases lying between them.